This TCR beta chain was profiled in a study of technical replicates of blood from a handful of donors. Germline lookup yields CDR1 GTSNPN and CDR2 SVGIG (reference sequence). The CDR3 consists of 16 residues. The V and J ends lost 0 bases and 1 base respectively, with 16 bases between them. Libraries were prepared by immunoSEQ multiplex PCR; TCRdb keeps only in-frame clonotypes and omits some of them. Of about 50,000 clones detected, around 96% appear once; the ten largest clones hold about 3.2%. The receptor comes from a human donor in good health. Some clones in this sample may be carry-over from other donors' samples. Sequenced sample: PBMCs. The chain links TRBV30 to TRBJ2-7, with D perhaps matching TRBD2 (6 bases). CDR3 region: CAWSVGQWRGSYEQYF. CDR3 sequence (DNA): TGTGCCTGGAGTGTAGGGCAGTGGCGGGGATCCTACGAGCAGTACTTC.